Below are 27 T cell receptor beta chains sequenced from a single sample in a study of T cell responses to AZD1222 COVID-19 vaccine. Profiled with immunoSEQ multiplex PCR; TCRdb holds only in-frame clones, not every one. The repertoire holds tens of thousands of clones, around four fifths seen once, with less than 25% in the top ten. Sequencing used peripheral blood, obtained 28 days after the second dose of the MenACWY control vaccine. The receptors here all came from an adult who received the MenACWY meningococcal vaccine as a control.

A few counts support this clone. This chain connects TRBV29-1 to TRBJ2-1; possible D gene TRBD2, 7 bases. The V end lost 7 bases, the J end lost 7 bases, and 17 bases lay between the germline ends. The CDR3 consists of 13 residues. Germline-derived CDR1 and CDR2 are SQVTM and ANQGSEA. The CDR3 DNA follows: TGCAGCGGGTCGGGGGGCTTAGGGAATGAGCAGTTCTTC. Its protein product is CSGSGGLGNEQFF.

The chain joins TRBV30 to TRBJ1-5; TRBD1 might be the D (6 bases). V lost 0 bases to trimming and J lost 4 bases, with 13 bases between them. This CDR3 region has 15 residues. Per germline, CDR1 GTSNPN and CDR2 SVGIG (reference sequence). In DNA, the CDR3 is TGTGCCTGGAGTGTCACAGGGCGGCTTAATCAGCCCCAGCATTTT. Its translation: CAWSVTGRLNQPQHF.

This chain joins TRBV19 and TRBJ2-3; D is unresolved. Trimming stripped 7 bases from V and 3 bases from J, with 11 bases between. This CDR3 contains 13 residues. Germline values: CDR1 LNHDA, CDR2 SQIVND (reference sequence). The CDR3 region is CASMRTSTDTQYF. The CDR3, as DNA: TGTGCCAGTATGAGGACGAGTACAGATACGCAGTATTTT.

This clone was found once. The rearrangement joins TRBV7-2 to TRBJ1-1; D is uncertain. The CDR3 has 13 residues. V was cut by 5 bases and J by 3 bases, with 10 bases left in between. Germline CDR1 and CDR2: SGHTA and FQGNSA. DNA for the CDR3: TGTGCCAGCAGCCCACAACCCTACACTGAAGCTTTCTTT. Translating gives CASSPQPYTEAFF.

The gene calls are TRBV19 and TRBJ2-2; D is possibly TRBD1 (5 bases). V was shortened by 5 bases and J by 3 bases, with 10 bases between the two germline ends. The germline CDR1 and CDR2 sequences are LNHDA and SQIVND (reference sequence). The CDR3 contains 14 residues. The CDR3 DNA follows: TGTGCCAGTAGTTCCGACAGCTACACCGGGGAGCTGTTTTTT. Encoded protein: CASSSDSYTGELFF.

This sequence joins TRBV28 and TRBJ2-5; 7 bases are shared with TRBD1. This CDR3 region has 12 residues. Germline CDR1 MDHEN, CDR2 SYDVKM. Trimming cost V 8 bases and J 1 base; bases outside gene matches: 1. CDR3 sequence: CASGTVQETQYF. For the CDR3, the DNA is TGTGCCAGCGGGACAGTCCAAGAGACCCAGTACTTC.

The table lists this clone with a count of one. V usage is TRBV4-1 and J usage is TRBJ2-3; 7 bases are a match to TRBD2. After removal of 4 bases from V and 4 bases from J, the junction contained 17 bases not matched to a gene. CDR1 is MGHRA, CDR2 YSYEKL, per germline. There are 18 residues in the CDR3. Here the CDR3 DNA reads TGCGCCAGCAGCCCGCGGGGGACGATGGGACTGATTTCAGATACGCAGTATTTT. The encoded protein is CASSPRGTMGLISDTQYF.

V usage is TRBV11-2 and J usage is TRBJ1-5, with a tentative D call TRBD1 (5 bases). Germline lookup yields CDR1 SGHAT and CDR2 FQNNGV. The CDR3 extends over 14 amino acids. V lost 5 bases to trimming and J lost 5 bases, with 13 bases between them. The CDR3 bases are TGTGCCAGCAGCCCCGAGGGGCCAGATCAGCCCCAGCATTTT. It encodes CASSPEGPDQPQHF.

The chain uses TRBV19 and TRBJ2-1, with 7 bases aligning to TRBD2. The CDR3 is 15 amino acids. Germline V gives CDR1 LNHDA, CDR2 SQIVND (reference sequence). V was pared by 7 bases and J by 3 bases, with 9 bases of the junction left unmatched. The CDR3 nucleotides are TGTGCCAGTATATCAAGGCGGGAGAACTACAATGAGCAGTTCTTC. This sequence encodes CASISRRENYNEQFF.

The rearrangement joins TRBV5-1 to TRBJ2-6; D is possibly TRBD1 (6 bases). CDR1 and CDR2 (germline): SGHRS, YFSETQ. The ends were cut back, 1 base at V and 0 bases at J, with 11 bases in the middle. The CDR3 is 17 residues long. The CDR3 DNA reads TGCGCCAGCAGCTTGCGGTCAGGGGACTCTGGGGCCAACGTCCTGACTTTC. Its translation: CASSLRSGDSGANVLTF. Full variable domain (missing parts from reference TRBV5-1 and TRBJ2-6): KAGVTQTPRYLIKTRGQQVTLSCSPISGHRSVSWYQQTPGQGLQFLFEYFSETQRNKGNFPGRFSGRQFSNSRSEMNVSTLELGDSALYLCASSLRSGDSGANVLTFGAGSRLTVL.

This CDR3 reads CASSGTSGRRNEQFF. Written as DNA, the CDR3 is TGTGCCAGCAGCGGAACTAGCGGGAGACGCAATGAGCAGTTCTTC. This chain links TRBV14 with TRBJ2-1; 11 bases line up with TRBD2. Germline V lookup: CDR1 SGHDN, CDR2 FVKESK. J was trimmed by 6 bases and V by 5 bases; bases with no gene match: 6. This CDR3 comprises 15 residues.

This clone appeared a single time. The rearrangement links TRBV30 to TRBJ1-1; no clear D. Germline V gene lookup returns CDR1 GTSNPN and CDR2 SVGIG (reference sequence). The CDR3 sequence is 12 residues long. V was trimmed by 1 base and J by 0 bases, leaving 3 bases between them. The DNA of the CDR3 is TGTGCCTGGAGTGGAATGAACACTGAAGCTTTCTTT. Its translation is CAWSGMNTEAFF.

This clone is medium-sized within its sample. The CDR3 region has the DNA TGTGCCAGCATGGGCCAGGGGGCCGCCTATGGCTACACCTTC. It is translated as CASMGQGAAYGYTF. The V call is TRBV2, the J call TRBJ1-2; 8 nucleotides match TRBD1. Germline V gene sequence: CDR1 SNHLY, CDR2 FYNNEI. The V gene end was trimmed by 7 bases and the J gene end by 4 bases; junction bases not matched to a gene: 8. The CDR3 is made up of 14 amino acids.

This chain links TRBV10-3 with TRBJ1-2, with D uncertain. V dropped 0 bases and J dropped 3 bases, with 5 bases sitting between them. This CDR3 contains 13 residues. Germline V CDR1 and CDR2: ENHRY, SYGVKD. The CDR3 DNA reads TGTGCCATCAGTGAGTCGGTAGACTATGGCTACACCTTC. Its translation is CAISESVDYGYTF.

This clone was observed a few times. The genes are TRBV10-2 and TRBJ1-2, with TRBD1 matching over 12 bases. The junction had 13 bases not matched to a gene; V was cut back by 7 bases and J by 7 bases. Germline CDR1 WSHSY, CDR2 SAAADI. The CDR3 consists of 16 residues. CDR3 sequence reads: CASNSGTGGSQRGYTF. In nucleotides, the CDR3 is TGCGCCAGCAATTCCGGGACAGGGGGCTCTCAGCGTGGCTACACCTTC.

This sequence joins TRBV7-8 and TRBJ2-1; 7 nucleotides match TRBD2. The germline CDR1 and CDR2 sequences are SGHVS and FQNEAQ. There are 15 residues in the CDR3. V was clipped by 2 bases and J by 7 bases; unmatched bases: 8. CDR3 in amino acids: CASSLSRGVGNEQFF. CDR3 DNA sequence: TGTGCCAGCAGCTTAAGTCGGGGGGTAGGGAATGAGCAGTTCTTC.

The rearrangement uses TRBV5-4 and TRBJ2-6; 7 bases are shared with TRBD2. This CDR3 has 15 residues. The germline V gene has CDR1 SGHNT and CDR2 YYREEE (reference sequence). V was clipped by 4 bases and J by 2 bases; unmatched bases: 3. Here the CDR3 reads CASSHGGAGANVLTF. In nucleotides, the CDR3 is TGTGCCAGCAGCCATGGGGGGGCTGGGGCCAACGTCCTGACTTTC.

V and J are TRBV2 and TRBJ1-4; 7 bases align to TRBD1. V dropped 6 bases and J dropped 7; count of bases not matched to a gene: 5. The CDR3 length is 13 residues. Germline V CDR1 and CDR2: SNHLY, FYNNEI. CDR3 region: CASRGRGSEKLFF. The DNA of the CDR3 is TGTGCCAGCAGGGGCAGGGGGAGTGAAAAACTGTTTTTT.

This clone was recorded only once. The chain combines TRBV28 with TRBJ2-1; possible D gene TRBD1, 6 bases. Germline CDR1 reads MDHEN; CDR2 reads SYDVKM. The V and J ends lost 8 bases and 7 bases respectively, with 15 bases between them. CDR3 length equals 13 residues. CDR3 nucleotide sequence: TGTGCCAGCTCTAGTCCGGACAGAAATGAGCAGTTCTTC. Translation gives CASSSPDRNEQFF.

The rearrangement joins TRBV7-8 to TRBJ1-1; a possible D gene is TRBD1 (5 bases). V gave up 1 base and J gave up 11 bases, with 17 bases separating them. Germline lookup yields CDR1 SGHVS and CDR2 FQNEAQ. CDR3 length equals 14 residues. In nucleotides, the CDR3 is TGTGCCAGCAGCTTAGAATTTCTCGGGGCGAGGGCTTTCTTT. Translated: CASSLEFLGARAFF. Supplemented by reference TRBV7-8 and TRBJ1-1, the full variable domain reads GAGVSQSPRYKVAKRGQDVALRCDPISGHVSLFWYQQALGQGPEFLTYFQNEAQLDKSGLPSDRFFAERPEGSVSTLKIQRTQQEDSAVYLCASSLEFLGARAFFGQGTRLTVV.

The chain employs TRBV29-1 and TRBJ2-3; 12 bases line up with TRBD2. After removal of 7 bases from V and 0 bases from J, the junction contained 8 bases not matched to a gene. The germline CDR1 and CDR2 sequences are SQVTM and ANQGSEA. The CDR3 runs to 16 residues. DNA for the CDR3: TGCAGCGCCTTGACTAGCGGGAGACCTAGCACAGATACGCAGTATTTT. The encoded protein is CSALTSGRPSTDTQYF.

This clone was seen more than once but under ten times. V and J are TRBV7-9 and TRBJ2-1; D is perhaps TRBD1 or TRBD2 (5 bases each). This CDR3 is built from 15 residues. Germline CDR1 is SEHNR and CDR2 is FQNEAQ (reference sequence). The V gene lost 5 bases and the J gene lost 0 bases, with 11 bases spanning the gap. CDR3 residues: CASSPPGRSYNEQFF. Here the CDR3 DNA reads TGTGCCAGCAGCCCCCCGGGGCGCTCCTACAATGAGCAGTTCTTC.

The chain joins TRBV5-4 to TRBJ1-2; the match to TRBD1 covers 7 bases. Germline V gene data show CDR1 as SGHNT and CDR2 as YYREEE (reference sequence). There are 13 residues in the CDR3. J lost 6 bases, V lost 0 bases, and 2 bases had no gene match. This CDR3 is CASSLAGTDGYTF. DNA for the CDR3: TGTGCCAGCAGCTTGGCGGGGACAGATGGCTACACCTTC.

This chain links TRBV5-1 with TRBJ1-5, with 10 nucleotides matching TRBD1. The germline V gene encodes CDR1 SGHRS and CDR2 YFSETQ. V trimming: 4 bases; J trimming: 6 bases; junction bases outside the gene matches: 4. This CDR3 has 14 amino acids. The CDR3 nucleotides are TGCGCCAGCAGCACCGGACAGGGGGTTCAGCCCCAGCATTTT. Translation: CASSTGQGVQPQHF.

CDR3 protein: CASSFQWAHTGELFF. The CDR3 region has the DNA TGTGCCAGCAGTTTCCAATGGGCCCACACCGGGGAGCTGTTTTTT. The chain is built from TRBV28 and TRBJ2-2; D remains unclear. This CDR3 has 15 residues. Germline loops: CDR1 MDHEN, CDR2 SYDVKM. Trimming left V 3 bases short and J 3 bases short, with 11 bases between.

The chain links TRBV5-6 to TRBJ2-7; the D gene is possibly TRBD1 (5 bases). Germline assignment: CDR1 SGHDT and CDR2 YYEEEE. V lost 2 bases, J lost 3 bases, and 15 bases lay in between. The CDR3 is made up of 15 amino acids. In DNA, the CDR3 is TGTGCCAGCAGCTTTCGGACACTTGTGGGCTACGAGCAGTACTTC. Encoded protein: CASSFRTLVGYEQYF.

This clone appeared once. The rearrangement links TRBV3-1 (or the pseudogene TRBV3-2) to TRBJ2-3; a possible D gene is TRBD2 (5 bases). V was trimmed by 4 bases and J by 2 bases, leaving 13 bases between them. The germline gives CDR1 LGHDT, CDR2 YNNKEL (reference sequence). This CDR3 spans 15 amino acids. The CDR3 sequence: CASSPEGRVTDTQYF. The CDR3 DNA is TGTGCCAGCAGCCCCGAAGGGCGGGTCACAGATACGCAGTATTTT.